This is a list of T cell receptor beta chains from one sample in a study of spatial heterogeneity in lung cancer. TCRdb fed the 5' RACE reads into MiXCR, producing one record per CDR3 protein. The sample lists about 47,000 distinct CDR3 sequences, approximately 10% occurring once. The sample was PBMCs, taken at surgery. Receptor source: a female donor with early-stage non-small cell lung cancer. CDR3s include the opening cysteine and the closing phenylalanine or tryptophan. The D gene is left open where the match is weak. Only some rows state a clone size, as once, few, many or a class for expanded clones.

cdr3_aa cdr3_nt j_call d_call clone_size v_call
CASSGTGRDYGYTF TGTGCCAGCAGCGGGACAGGGAGGGACTATGGCTACACCTTC TRBJ1-2 TRBD1 few TRBV5-4
CASSITNSEQFF TGTGCCAGCAGCATAACCAATAGTGAGCAGTTCTTC TRBJ2-1 . few TRBV7-6
CSVGSTGSNTEAFF TGCAGCGTGGGGTCCACGGGCTCGAACACTGAAGCTTTCTTT TRBJ1-1 . many TRBV29-1
CASSLARLWSSGANVLTF TGTGCCAGCAGCTTAGCACGGCTGTGGAGCTCTGGGGCCAACGTCCTGACTTTC TRBJ2-6 . . TRBV7-9
CASSTRIQGNTEAFF TGTGCCAGCAGCACGCGGATACAGGGGAACACTGAAGCTTTCTTT TRBJ1-1 . . TRBV14
CATEDREGYEQYF TGTGCCACCGAGGACAGGGAGGGTTACGAGCAGTACTTC TRBJ2-7 . . TRBV6-1
CASSQERVRGQETQYF TGTGCCAGCAGCCAAGAGCGGGTTAGGGGTCAAGAGACCCAGTACTTC TRBJ2-5 . many TRBV4-2
CASSPGQIPNTGELFF TGTGCCAGCTCACCGGGTCAGATCCCGAACACCGGGGAGCTGTTTTTT TRBJ2-2 . few TRBV18
CSAIARDRVHSNTEAFF TGCAGTGCCATAGCCCGGGACAGGGTCCATTCGAACACTGAAGCTTTCTTT TRBJ1-1 TRBD1 many TRBV20-1
CASSGNRQIEGWYF TGTGCCAGCAGTGGCAACAGACAAATAGAGGGGTGGTACTTC TRBJ2-7 . . TRBV25-1
CAMRESGGIHNEQFF TGTGCCATGAGGGAGAGCGGGGGGATACACAATGAGCAGTTCTTC TRBJ2-1 TRBD2 many TRBV10-3
CASSSPGRGGSYEQYF TGTGCCAGCAGTTCCCCGGGGCGGGGTGGTTCCTACGAGCAGTACTTC TRBJ2-7 . many TRBV6-5